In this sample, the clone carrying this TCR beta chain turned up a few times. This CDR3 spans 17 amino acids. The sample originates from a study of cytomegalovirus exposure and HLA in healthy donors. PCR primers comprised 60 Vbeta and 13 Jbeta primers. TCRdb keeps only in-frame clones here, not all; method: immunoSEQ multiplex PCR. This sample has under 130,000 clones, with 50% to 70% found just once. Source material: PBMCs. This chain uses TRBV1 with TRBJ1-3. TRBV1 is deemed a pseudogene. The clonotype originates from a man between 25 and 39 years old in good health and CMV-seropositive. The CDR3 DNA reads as TGCACCAGCAGCCCCGAACGGGGCGGGGGACCTGGAAACACCATATATTTT. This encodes CTSSPERGGGPGNTIYF.